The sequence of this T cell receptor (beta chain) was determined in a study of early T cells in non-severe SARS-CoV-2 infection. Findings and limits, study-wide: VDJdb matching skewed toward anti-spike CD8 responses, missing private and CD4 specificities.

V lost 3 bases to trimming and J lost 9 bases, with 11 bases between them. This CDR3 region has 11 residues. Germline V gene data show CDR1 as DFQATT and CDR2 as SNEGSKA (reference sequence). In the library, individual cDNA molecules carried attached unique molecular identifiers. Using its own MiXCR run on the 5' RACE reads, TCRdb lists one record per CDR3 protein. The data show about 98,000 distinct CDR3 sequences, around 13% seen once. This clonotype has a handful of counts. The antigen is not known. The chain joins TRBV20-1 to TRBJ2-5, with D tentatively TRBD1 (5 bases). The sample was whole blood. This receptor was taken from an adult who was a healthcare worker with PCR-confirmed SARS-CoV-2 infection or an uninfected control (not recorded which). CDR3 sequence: CSARGPFSQYF. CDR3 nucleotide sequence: TGCAGTGCTAGGGGGCCTTTCTCCCAGTACTTC.